These 17 T cell receptor beta chains were all obtained from the same sample, sequenced in a study of blood T cell repertoires in COVID-19. Assay used: immunoSEQ multiplex PCR; TCRdb lists only in-frame clones, some missing. The table records 300,000 to 350,000 clones, around nine tenths of them present only once. Material: peripheral blood. Receptor source: a woman in her 30s with COVID-19, enrolled during active disease.

This rearrangement joins TRBV28 to TRBJ1-5, with TRBD1 as a possible D gene (5 bases). The germline gives CDR1 MDHEN, CDR2 SYDVKM. CDR3 length: 13 amino acids. The V end was cut by 5 bases, the J end by 5 bases, with 10 bases between. The CDR3 loop reads CASSPGGYQPQHF. As DNA, the CDR3 is TGTGCCAGCAGTCCGGGGGGGTATCAGCCCCAGCATTTT.

V gene TRBV29-1 combines with J gene TRBJ2-2; 7 bases fit TRBD1. Germline V gene sequence: CDR1 SQVTM, CDR2 ANQGSEA. The J segment lost 0 bases and the V segment lost 7 bases, leaving 5 bases of the junction unmatched. The CDR3 covers 14 residues. CDR3 sequence (DNA): TGCAGCGCTAGGACAGGAGCGAACACCGGGGAGCTGTTTTTT. Its protein product is CSARTGANTGELFF.

The chain couples TRBV28 to TRBJ2-1; TRBD2 matches at 8 bases. V trimming: 6 bases; J trimming: 5 bases; junction bases outside the gene matches: 3. The CDR3 has 13 amino acids. The germline CDR1 and CDR2 sequences are MDHEN and SYDVKM. CDR3 coding DNA: TGTGCCAGCAGCCTAGCGGGCAACAATGAGCAGTTCTTC. It yields the protein CASSLAGNNEQFF. The entire variable domain, with the rest obtained from reference TRBV28 and TRBJ2-1, is as follows: DVKVTQSSRYLVKRTGEKVFLECVQDMDHENMFWYRQDPGLGLRLIYFSYDVKMKEKGDIPEGYSVSREKKERFSLILESASTNQTSMYLCASSLAGNNEQFFGPGTRLTVL.

V is TRBV4-1 and J is TRBJ1-2; 8 bases fit TRBD1. V lost 4 bases, J lost 3 bases, and 10 bases stayed unmatched. Per the germline V gene, CDR1 is MGHRA and CDR2 is YSYEKL. CDR3 length: 16 amino acids. CDR3 residues: CASSRINGQGDYGYTF. The CDR3 coding sequence is TGCGCCAGCAGCCGGATAAACGGACAGGGAGACTATGGCTACACCTTC.

This chain joins TRBV2 and TRBJ2-7, with D maybe TRBD1 (6 bases). The ends were cut back, 5 bases at V and 5 bases at J, with 16 bases in the middle. Germline V gene data show CDR1 as SNHLY and CDR2 as FYNNEI. The CDR3 sequence is 14 residues long. CDR3 bases: TGTGCCAGCAGTCATAGGGGGTTCGTCCACGAGCAGTACTTC. It translates to CASSHRGFVHEQYF. The variable domain in full, completed from reference TRBV2 and TRBJ2-7, reads EPEVTQTPSHQVTQMGQEVILRCVPISNHLYFYWYRQILGQKVEFLVSFYNNEISEKSEIFDDQFSVERPDGSNFTLKIRSTKLEDSAMYFCASSHRGFVHEQYFGPGTRLTVT.

The gene calls are TRBV5-1 and TRBJ1-4; 8 nucleotides align to TRBD1. Trimming cost V 4 bases and J 8 bases; bases outside gene matches: 7. The CDR3 covers 14 residues. CDR1 SGHRS and CDR2 YFSETQ come from the germline V gene. Here the CDR3 DNA reads TGCGCCAGCAGCCCAGGGGGCGGAGGGGAAAAACTGTTTTTT. Translated: CASSPGGGGEKLFF.

This sequence joins TRBV19 and TRBJ1-2, with 8 bases fitting TRBD1. V dropped 2 bases and J dropped 4; count of bases not matched to a gene: 6. This CDR3 has 15 amino acids. Germline CDR1 and CDR2: LNHDA and SQIVND (reference sequence). CDR3 in DNA: TGTGCCAGTAGTATAACTCGGACAGGGTCCTATGGCTACACCTTC. Protein: CASSITRTGSYGYTF.

The rearrangement links TRBV5-4 to TRBJ2-7, with D maybe TRBD2 (5 bases). The CDR3 consists of 14 residues. The V end lost 4 bases, the J end lost 1 base, and 12 bases lay between the germline ends. Germline assignment: CDR1 SGHNT and CDR2 YYREEE (reference sequence). The DNA for the CDR3 is TGTGCCAGCAGCCCCCGCCCGGGGTCCTACGAGCAGTACTTC. It codes for CASSPRPGSYEQYF.

The rearrangement joins TRBV5-1 to TRBJ2-2; D remains ambiguous. Looked up from germline, CDR1 is SGHRS and CDR2 is YFSETQ. The CDR3 consists of 15 residues. Trimming removed 2 bases at V and 2 bases at J, with 10 bases between. CDR3 residues: CASSLSLTNTGELFF. DNA of the CDR3: TGCGCCAGCAGCTTATCACTGACAAACACCGGGGAGCTGTTTTTT.

V usage is TRBV6-1 and J usage is TRBJ2-4, with 8 bases matching TRBD1. Germline V gene lookup returns CDR1 MNHNS and CDR2 SASEGT. The V gene end was trimmed by 3 bases and the J gene end by 3 bases; junction bases not matched to a gene: 7. The CDR3 is made up of 16 amino acids. DNA for the CDR3: TGTGCCAGCAGTGAGGCAGGGGGCGCCGGCAAAAACATTCAGTACTTC. Translating gives CASSEAGGAGKNIQYF.

The chain recombines TRBV6-4 with TRBJ2-3, with TRBD2 matching over 8 bases. The CDR3 sequence is 13 residues long. Germline V gene sequence: CDR1 MRHNA, CDR2 SNTAGT. V lost 6 bases and J lost 6; bases outside the gene matches: 5. The CDR3 bases are TGTGCCAGCAGCCCGGGACTAGAGGATACGCAGTATTTT. Residues: CASSPGLEDTQYF.

J is TRBJ1-1 and V is TRBV25-1; D is ambiguous. V was clipped by 10 bases and J by 7 bases, with 16 bases between them. Germline-derived CDR1 and CDR2 are MGHDK and SYGVNS. The CDR3 covers 12 residues. The CDR3 region has the DNA TGTGCCACCTCGGGAGAGTACGGTGAAGCTTTCTTT. It yields the protein CATSGEYGEAFF.

This clone was counted once. CDR3 residues: CASSLGGLDYGYTF. The CDR3 nucleotides are TGTGCCAGCAGTTTGGGGGGGTTGGACTATGGCTACACCTTC. The chain joins TRBV28 to TRBJ1-2; TRBD1 is a possible D gene (5 bases). This CDR3 is 14 amino acids long. Trimming took 3 bases from V and 3 from J, leaving 11 bases between them. Germline V gene data show CDR1 as MDHEN and CDR2 as SYDVKM.

A note on this clone: Within the sample, other DNA sequences also encode this same CDR3. The V call is TRBV6-5, the J call TRBJ2-3; a possible D gene is TRBD2 (6 bases). This CDR3 spans 14 amino acids. CDR1 and CDR2 (germline): MNHEY, SVGAGI. Between the trimmed V and J ends, which lost 2 bases and 3 bases, there was a span of 9 bases. CDR3 loop: CASSYGGGTDTQYF. CDR3 nucleotides: TGTGCCAGCAGTTACGGTGGGGGGACAGATACGCAGTATTTT.

The CDR3, as DNA: TGTGCCAGCAGCCAAGAAGGGAGAGGGACAGATACGCAGTATTTT. Translating gives CASSQEGRGTDTQYF. The chain joins TRBV4-2 to TRBJ2-3, with D perhaps matching TRBD2 (5 bases). Germline CDR1 and CDR2: LGHNA and YNFKEQ. V shed 0 bases and J shed 3 bases, with 10 bases lying between them. This CDR3 has 15 amino acids.

With respect to this clone: One end of the junction fails to match germline, which may point to a read error. The rearrangement links TRBV6-1 to TRBJ2-3; 8 nucleotides align to TRBD1. CDR1 is MNHNS, CDR2 SASEGT, per germline. This CDR3 has 16 residues. This chain's CDR3 is CASSQATGVGPDTQYF. CDR3 DNA: TGTGCCAGCAGTCAAGCGACAGGGGTAGGTCCAGATACGCAGTATTTT.

The chain is built from TRBV6-6 and TRBJ2-1, with 9 nucleotides matching TRBD2. The length of the CDR3 is 16 residues. V was clipped by 7 bases and J by 3 bases; unmatched bases: 10. In germline, CDR1 is MNHNY, CDR2 SVGAGI (reference sequence). CDR3 in DNA: TGTGCCAGCAACCCTCGGACTAGCGTGTTCTACAATGAGCAGTTCTTC. Protein: CASNPRTSVFYNEQFF.